A single sample gave rise to the 2 T cell receptor beta chains below, sequenced in a study of identical twins. TCRdb reprocessed the 5' RACE reads with MiXCR, giving one entry per CDR3 protein. The data contain 500,000 or so distinct CDR3 sequences, roughly an eighth of them seen just once; the ten biggest clones take up approximately 0.98%. These sequences were also reported in another study, on yellow fever vaccine responses in identical twins.

What was sequenced was CD4+ T cells sorted from blood. The receptor set was obtained from a young woman in good health.

The genes are TRBV6-5 and TRBJ1-1; unclear D gene. V shed 8 bases and J shed 11 bases, with 12 bases lying between them. The CDR3 is made up of 10 amino acids. The V gene's germline CDR1 is MNHEY and CDR2 SVGAGI. CDR3 amino acids: CASWSDGAFF. Here the CDR3 DNA reads TGTGCCAGCTGGTCCGATGGGGCTTTCTTT.

The gene calls are TRBV2 and TRBJ2-7; 8 bases match TRBD2. Germline V gene data show CDR1 as SNHLY and CDR2 as FYNNEI. CDR3 size: 14 residues. V shed 6 bases and J 7 bases; nucleotides not matched to a gene: 11. The CDR3 bases are TGTGCCAGCAGGAAAGCGGGAGTCTTGGGGGAGCAGTACTTC. As protein: CASRKAGVLGEQYF. The whole variable domain, remainder taken from reference TRBV2 and TRBJ2-7, is EPEVTQTPSHQVTQMGQEVILRCVPISNHLYFYWYRQILGQKVEFLVSFYNNEISEKSEIFDDQFSVERPDGSNFTLKIRSTKLEDSAMYFCASRKAGVLGEQYFGPGTRLTVT.